This TCR beta chain was observed in a study of memory CD4+ T cells and cytomegalovirus serostatus. Whole-study findings and limits: A US-trained random forest predicted CMV serostatus with median AUC approximately 0.9.

In the case of this clone: The antigen is not known.

The sort gate was single viable CD3+CD4+CD8-CD45RO+ cells for memory CD4+ T cells. Germline CDR1 is MNHEY and CDR2 is SVGAGI. This CDR3 region has 12 residues. V shed 8 bases, J shed 3 bases, and the junction held 3 bases outside the gene matches. Produced via immunoSEQ multiplex PCR; TCRdb's table is partial and in-frame only. The sample has 50,000 to 70,000 clones, about 73% seen once; the top ten hold about 3%. The V call is TRBV6-5, the J call TRBJ2-7; 8 bases match TRBD2. The material sequenced was memory CD4+ T cells from blood. This TCR was sampled from an adult in good health and CMV-seropositive. DNA for the CDR3: TGTGCCAGCCAGGGGACTAGCTACGAGCAGTACGTC. This gives the protein CASQGTSYEQYV.